In this sample, the clone carrying this T cell receptor (beta chain) turned up many times. Its antigen is still unknown. A single record per CDR3 protein comes from TCRdb applying MiXCR to the reads. The table includes 700,000 to 850,000 distinct CDR3 sequences, 30% to 35% detected once. This specimen belongs to a study of T cell repertoires in cytomegalovirus infection. As for the study in general: Public TCR beta signatures provided an indication of both CMV infection and a matching HLA type.

Deletions cut 3 bases from V and 6 bases from J, with 15 bases between. The length of the CDR3 is 15 residues. Germline assignment: CDR1 ENHRY and CDR2 SYGVKD. Study results and limitations: Dominant in the ex vivo response were TCR beta clonotypes restricted by HLA-C and specific for CMV. Adding up the frequency of public TCR beta families identified people who carried CMV plus the relevant HLA.

Sequencing was performed on cultured CD8+ T cells from PBMCs, taken from culture after CMV antigen stimulation. The chain uses TRBV10-3 and TRBJ2-1; no reliable D call. The clonotype originates from a human donor in good health (CMV status not recorded). Some clones in this sample may be carry-over from other donors' samples. This CDR3 is CAISEGLVGPNEQFF. DNA of the CDR3: TGTGCCATCAGTGAAGGTCTAGTAGGGCCCAATGAGCAGTTCTTC.